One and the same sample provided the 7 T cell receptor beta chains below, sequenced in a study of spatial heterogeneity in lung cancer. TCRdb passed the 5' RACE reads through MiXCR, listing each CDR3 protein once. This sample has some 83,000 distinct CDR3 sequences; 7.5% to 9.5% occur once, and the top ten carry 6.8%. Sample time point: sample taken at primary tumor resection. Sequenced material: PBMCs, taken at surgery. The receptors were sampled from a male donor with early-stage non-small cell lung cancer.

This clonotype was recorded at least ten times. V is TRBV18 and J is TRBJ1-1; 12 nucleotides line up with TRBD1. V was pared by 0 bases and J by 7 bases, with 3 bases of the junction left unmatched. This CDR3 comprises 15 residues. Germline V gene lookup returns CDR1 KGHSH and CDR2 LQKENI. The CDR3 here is CASSPPGQGAVEAFF. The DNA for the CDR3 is TGTGCCAGCTCACCACCGGGACAGGGGGCGGTTGAAGCTTTCTTT.

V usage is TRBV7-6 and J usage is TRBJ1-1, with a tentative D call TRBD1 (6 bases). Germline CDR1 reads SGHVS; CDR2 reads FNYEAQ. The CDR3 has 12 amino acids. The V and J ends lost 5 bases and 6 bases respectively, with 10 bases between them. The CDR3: CASSLGGAEAFF. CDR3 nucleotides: TGTGCCAGCAGCCTAGGGGGGGCTGAAGCTTTCTTT.

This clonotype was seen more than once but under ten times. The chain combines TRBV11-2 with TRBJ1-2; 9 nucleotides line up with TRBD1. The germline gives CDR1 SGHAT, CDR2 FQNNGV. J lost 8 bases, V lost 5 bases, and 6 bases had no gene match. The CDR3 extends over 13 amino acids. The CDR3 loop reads CASSRDRVVGYTF. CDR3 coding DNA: TGTGCCAGCAGCCGGGACAGGGTGGTCGGCTACACCTTC.

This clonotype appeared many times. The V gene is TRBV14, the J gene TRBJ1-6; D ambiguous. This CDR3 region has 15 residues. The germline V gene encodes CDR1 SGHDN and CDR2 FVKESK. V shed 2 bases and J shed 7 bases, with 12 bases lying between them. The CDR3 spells CASSQKRVGNSPLHF. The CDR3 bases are TGTGCCAGCAGCCAAAAAAGGGTCGGGAATTCACCCCTCCACTTT. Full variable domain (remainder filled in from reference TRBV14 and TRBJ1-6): EAGVTQFPSHSVIEKGQTVTLRCDPISGHDNLYWYRRVMGKEIKFLLHFVKESKQDESGMPNNRFLAERTGGTYSTLKVQPAELEDSGVYFCASSQKRVGNSPLHFGNGTRLTVT.

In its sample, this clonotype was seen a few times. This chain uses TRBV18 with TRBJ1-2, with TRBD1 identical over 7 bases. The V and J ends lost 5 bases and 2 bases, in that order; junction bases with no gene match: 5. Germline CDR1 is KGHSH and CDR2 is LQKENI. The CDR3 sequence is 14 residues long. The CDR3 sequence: CASSWNRGNYGYTF. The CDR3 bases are TGTGCCAGCTCATGGAACAGGGGAAACTATGGCTACACCTTC.

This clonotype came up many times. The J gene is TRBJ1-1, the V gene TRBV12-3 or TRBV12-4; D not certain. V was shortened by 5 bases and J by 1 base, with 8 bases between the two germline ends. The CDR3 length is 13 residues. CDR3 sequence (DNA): TGTGCCAGCAGTCTCCGGGGGAACACTGAAGCTTTCTTT. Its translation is CASSLRGNTEAFF.

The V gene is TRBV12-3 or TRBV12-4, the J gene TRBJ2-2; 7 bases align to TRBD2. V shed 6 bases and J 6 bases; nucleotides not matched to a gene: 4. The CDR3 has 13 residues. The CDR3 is CASREREAGELFF. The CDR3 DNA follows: TGTGCCAGCAGGGAACGGGAGGCCGGGGAGCTGTTTTTT.